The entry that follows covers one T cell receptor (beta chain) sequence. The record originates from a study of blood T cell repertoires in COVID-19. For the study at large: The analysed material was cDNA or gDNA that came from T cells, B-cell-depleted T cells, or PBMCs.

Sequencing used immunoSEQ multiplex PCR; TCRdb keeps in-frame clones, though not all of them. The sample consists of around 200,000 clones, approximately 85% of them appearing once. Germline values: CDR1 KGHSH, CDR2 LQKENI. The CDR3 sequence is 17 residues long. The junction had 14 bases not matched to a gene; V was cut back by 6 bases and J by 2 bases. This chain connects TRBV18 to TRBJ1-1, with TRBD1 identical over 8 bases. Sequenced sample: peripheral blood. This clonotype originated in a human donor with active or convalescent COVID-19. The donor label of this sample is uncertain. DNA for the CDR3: TGTGCCAGCTCCTCCACGGGGACAGGCCCCGTAAACACTGAAGCTTTCTTT. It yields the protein CASSSTGTGPVNTEAFF.